This T cell receptor (beta chain) was found in a study of blood T cell repertoires in COVID-19. Study summary: The cDNA or gDNA used as material had been derived from T cells, B-cell-depleted T cells, or PBMCs.

The table came from immunoSEQ multiplex PCR; TCRdb's copy has only in-frame clones and leaves some out. The sample carries around 230,000 clones, 70% to 90% recorded once. In this sample, this clone turned up a few times. The length of the CDR3 is 15 residues. Deletions cut 1 base from V and 2 bases from J, with 10 bases between. Germline CDR1 and CDR2: MNHNS and SASEGT. This sequence was found in a man in his thirties or forties who had recovered from COVID-19. The specimen was peripheral blood. This chain connects TRBV6-1 to TRBJ2-3; possibly TRBD2 for D (5 bases). CDR3 DNA sequence: TGTGCCAGCAGTGAAGGGTTAGCGTACACAGATACGCAGTATTTT. Translating gives CASSEGLAYTDTQYF.